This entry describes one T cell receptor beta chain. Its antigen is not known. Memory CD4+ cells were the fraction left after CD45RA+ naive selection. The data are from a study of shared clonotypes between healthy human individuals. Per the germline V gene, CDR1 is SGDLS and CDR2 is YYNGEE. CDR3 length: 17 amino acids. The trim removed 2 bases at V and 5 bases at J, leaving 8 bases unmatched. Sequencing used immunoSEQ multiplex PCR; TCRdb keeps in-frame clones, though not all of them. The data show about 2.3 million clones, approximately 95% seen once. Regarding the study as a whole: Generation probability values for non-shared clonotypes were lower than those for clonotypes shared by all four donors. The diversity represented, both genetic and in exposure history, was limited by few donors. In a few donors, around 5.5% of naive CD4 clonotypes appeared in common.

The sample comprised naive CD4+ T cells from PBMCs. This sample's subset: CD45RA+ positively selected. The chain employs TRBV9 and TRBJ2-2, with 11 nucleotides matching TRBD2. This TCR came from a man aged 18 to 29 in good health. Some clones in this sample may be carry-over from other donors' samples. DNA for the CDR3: TGTGCCAGCAGCGTCCTTTCGGGACTAGCGGTAACCGGGGAGCTGTTTTTT. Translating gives CASSVLSGLAVTGELFF.